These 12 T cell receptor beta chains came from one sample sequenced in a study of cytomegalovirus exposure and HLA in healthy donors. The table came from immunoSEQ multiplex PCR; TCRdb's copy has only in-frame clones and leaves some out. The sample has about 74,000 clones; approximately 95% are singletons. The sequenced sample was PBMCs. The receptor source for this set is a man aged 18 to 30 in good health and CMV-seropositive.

The CDR3 here is CASSQTGPHYNEQFF. CDR3 bases: TGTGCCAGCAGCCAGACAGGGCCTCACTACAATGAGCAGTTCTTC. The chain combines TRBV7-3 with TRBJ2-1; TRBD1 matches at 7 bases. The CDR3 sequence is 15 residues long. The ends lost 5 bases at V and 3 bases at J; junction bases unmatched: 7. Germline assignment: CDR1 SGHTA and CDR2 FQGTGA.

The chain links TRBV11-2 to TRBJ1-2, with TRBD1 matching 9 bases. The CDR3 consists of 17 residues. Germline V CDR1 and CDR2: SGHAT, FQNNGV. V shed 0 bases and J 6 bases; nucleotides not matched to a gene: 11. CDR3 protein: CASSLDLPGTGKDGYTF. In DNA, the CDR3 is TGTGCCAGCAGCTTAGACCTCCCCGGGACAGGGAAAGATGGCTACACCTTC.

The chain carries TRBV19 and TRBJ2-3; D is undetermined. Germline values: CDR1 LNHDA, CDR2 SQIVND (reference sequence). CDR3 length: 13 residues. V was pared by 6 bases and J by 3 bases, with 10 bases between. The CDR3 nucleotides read TGTGCCAGTAGCCATAGAATTACAGATACGCAGTATTTT. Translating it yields CASSHRITDTQYF.

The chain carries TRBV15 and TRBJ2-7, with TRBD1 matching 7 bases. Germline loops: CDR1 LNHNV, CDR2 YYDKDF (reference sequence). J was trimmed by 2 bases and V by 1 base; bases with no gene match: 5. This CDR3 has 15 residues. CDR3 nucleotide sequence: TGTGCCACCAGCAGAGGAGGGACAGCACCCTACGAGCAGTACTTC. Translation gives CATSRGGTAPYEQYF.

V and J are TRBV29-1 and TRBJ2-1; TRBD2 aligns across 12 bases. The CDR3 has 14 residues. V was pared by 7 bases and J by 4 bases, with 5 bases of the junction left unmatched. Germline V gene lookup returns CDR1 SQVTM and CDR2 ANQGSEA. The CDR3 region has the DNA TGCAGCGAGACTAGCGGGAGAGGTTACAATGAGCAGTTCTTC. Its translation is CSETSGRGYNEQFF.

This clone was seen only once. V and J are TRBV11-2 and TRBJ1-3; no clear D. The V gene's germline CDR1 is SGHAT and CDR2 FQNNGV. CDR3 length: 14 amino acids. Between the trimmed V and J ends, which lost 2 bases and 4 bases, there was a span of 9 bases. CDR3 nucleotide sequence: TGTGCCAGCAGCTTAAATGAGGCGGGAAACACCATATATTTT. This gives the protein CASSLNEAGNTIYF.

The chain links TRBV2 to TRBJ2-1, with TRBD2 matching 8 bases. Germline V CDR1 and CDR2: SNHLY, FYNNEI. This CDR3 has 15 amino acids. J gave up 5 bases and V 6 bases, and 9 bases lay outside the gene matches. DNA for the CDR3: TGTGCCAGCAGCGACTCGGGACTAGGGGACAATGAGCAGTTCTTC. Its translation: CASSDSGLGDNEQFF.

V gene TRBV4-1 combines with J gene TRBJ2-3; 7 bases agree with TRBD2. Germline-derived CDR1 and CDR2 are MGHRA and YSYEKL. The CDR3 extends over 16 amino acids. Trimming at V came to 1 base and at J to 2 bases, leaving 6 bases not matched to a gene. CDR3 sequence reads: CASSQVAGAPTDTQYF. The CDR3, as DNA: TGCGCCAGCAGCCAAGTCGCGGGAGCTCCCACAGATACGCAGTATTTT.

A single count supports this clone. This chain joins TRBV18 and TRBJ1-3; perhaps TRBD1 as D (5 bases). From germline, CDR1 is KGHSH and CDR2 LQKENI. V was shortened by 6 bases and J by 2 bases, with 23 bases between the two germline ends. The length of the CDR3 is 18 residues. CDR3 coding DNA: TGTGCCAGCTCCCCCTCGTCGAACAGACAGACCGCTGGAAACACCATATATTTT. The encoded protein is CASSPSSNRQTAGNTIYF.

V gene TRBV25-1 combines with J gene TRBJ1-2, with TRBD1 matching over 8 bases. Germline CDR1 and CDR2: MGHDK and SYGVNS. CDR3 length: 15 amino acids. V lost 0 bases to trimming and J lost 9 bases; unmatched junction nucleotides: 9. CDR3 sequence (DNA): TGTGCCAGCAGTGAATATACAGGGGGGGTTTCTCGCTACACCTTC. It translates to CASSEYTGGVSRYTF.

The CDR3 here is CASSLVSSSSGQYF. CDR3 nucleotide sequence: TGTGCCAGCAGCTTAGTTAGCTCTAGTTCCGGGCAGTACTTC. The rearrangement joins TRBV11-3 to TRBJ2-7, with unresolved D. With 1 base removed from V and 9 bases from J, the gap between germline ends came to 16 bases. Germline V lookup: CDR1 SGHNT, CDR2 YENEEA. CDR3 length: 14 amino acids.

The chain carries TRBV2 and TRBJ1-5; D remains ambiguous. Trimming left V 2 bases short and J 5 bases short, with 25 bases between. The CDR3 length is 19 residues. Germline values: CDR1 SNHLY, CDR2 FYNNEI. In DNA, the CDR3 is TGTGCCAGCAGTGAAAGAAGGCTGTACCGTCAGAGGGAGGATCAGCCCCAGCATTTT. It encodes CASSERRLYRQREDQPQHF.